A single T cell receptor (beta chain) is shown here with its context. The antigen is undetermined. This specimen comes from a study of OX40 agonist ivuxolimab in advanced cancers. Across the study: Partial responses were achieved by three patients, one with hepatocellular carcinoma and two with cutaneous melanoma. Study-level points and caveats: The study observed clonal expansion of CD4+ and CD8+ blood T cells by week 6 at 0.1 to 3.0 mg/kg.

Libraries were prepared by immunoSEQ multiplex PCR; TCRdb keeps only in-frame clonotypes and omits some of them. There are more than 50,000 clones in the sample; 80% to 90% occur only once, and 12% lies in the top ten. Systemic immunosuppression or autoimmune disease history was grounds to exclude patients. This sequence was found in an adult with an advanced solid tumor such as melanoma, head and neck, liver or kidney cancer. Sample: CD4+ or CD8+ T cells sorted from blood, taken in a trial of the OX40 agonist ivuxolimab.

The CDR3 coding sequence is TGCGCCAGCAGCCATACTATTTGGGGTGAGCAGTTCTTC. Translating it yields CASSHTIWGEQFF. This chain uses TRBV4-1 with TRBJ2-1; D unresolved. The germline CDR1 and CDR2 sequences are MGHRA and YSYEKL. V lost 3 bases, J lost 9 bases, and 12 bases lay in between. The CDR3 loop spans 13 amino acids.